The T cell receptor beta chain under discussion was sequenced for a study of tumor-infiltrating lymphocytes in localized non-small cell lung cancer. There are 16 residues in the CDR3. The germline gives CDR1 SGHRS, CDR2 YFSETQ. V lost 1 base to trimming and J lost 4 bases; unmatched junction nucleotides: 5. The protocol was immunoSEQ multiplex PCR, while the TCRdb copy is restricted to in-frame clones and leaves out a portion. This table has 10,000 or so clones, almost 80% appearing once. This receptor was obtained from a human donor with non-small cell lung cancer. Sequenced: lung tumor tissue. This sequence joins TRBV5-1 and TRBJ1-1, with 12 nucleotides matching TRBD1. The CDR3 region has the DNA TGCGCCAGCAGCTTGTTAGGGACAGGGGGCCTCACTGAAGCTTTCTTT. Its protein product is CASSLLGTGGLTEAFF.